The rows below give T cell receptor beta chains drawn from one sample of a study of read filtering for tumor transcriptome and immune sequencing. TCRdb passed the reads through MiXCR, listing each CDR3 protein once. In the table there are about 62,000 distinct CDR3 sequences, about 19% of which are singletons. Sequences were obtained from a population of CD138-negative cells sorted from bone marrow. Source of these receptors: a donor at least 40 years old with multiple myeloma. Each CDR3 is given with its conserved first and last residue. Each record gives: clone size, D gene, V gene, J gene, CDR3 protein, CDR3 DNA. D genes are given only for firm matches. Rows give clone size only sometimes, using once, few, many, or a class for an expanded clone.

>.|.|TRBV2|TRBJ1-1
CASSGARTANTEAFF
TGTGCCAGCAGTGGGGCCCGGACAGCGAACACTGAAGCTTTCTTT
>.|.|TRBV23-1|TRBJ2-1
CASSQSWRGHPFYNEQFF
TGCGCCAGCAGTCAATCTTGGAGGGGCCATCCATTTTACAATGAGCAGTTCTTC
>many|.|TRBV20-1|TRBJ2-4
CSARFPVTPKNIQYF
TGCAGTGCTAGATTTCCAGTTACCCCCAAAAACATTCAGTACTTC
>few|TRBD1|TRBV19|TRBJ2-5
CASSIGPGQKETQYF
TGTGCCAGTAGTATAGGACCGGGACAGAAAGAGACCCAGTACTTC
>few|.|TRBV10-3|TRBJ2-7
CAITPGGEYEQYF
TGTGCCATCACTCCAGGGGGGGAATACGAGCAGTACTTC
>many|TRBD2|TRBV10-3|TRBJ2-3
CAISLSGGRDTQYF
TGTGCCATCAGTCTCTCGGGGGGGAGAGATACGCAGTATTTT
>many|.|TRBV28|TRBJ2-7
CASSFRDYEQYF
TGTGCCAGCAGTTTCAGGGACTACGAGCAGTACTTC
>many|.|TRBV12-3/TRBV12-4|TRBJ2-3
CASGTLASTDTQYF
TGTGCCAGCGGAACCCTAGCGAGCACAGATACGCAGTATTTT
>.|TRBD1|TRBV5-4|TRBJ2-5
CASRPGTGSGETQYF
TGTGCCAGCAGACCCGGGACAGGGAGCGGGGAGACCCAGTACTTC
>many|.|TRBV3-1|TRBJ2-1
CASSQDPGTLYNEQFF
TGTGCCAGCAGCCAAGATCCAGGGACTCTTTACAATGAGCAGTTCTTC
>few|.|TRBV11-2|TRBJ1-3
CASSLTDSGNTIYF
TGTGCCAGCAGTTTGACAGACTCTGGAAACACCATATATTTT
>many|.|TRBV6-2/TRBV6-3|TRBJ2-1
CASSQQGSGGEQFF
TGTGCCAGCAGTCAACAGGGGTCCGGGGGTGAGCAGTTCTTC
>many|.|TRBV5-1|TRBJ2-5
CASSQGRGIPQETQYF
TGCGCCAGCAGCCAGGGTCGCGGAATTCCACAAGAGACCCAGTACTTC
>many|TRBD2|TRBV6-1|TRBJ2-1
CASRKGLAVQSSYNEQFF
TGTGCCAGCAGGAAGGGACTAGCGGTTCAAAGCTCCTACAATGAGCAGTTCTTC
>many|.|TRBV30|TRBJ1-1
CAYGRGTEAFF
TGTGCCTACGGGAGAGGGACTGAAGCTTTCTTT
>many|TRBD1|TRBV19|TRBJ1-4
CASSIQGADLGKLFF
TGTGCCAGTAGTATACAGGGGGCCGACCTTGGAAAACTGTTTTTT
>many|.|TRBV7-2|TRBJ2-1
CASSFLASYNEQFF
TGTGCCAGCAGCTTTTTAGCTTCCTACAATGAGCAGTTCTTC
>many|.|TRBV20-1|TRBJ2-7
CSAPWGAVSYEQYF
TGCAGTGCCCCCTGGGGGGCGGTCTCCTACGAGCAGTACTTC
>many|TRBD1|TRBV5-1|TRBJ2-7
CASSQGQGIDEQYF
TGCGCCAGCAGCCAGGGACAGGGGATCGACGAGCAGTACTTC
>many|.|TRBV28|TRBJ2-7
CASSPHRGPSSYEQYF
TGTGCCAGCAGTCCCCACCGGGGGCCGAGCTCCTACGAGCAGTACTTC
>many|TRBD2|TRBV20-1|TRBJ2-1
CSARVRSGSAEQFF
TGCAGTGCTAGAGTTAGGAGCGGGAGCGCTGAGCAGTTCTTC
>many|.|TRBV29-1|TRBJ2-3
CSVEPGTASTDTQYF
TGCAGCGTGGAACCCGGGACGGCTAGCACAGATACGCAGTATTTT
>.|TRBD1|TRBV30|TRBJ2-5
CAWSGEEMTGEETQYF
TGTGCCTGGAGCGGAGAAGAGATGACAGGGGAAGAGACCCAGTACTTC
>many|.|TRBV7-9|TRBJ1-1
CASSPRKGEAFF
TGTGCCAGCAGCCCCAGGAAGGGGGAAGCTTTCTTT
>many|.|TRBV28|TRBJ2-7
CASRADYRKYLSSYEQYF
TGTGCCAGCAGGGCGGACTACCGAAAATACCTGAGCTCCTACGAGCAGTACTTC
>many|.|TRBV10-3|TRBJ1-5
CAISEFRGDQPQHF
TGTGCCATCAGTGAATTCCGGGGGGATCAGCCCCAGCATTTT
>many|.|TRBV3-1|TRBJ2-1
CASSHGIASEQFF
TGTGCCAGCAGCCATGGAATAGCATCTGAGCAGTTCTTC
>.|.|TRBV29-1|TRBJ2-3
CSARQGGLADTQYF
TGCAGCGCCCGGCAGGGGGGCTTAGCAGATACGCAGTATTTT
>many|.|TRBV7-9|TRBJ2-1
CASSLATYLASNEQFF
TGTGCCAGCAGCTTAGCAACATACCTAGCGAGCAATGAGCAGTTCTTC
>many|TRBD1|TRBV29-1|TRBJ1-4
CSVRSGTGTEKLFF
TGCAGCGTTCGATCTGGGACAGGGACAGAAAAACTGTTTTTT
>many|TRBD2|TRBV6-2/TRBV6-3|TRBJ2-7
CASSYSPGTSGNEQYF
TGTGCCAGCAGTTACTCGCCCGGGACTAGCGGAAACGAGCAGTACTTC
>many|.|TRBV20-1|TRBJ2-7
CSARSYEQYF
TGCAGTGCCCGCTCCTACGAGCAGTACTTC
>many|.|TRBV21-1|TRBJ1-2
CASRRLGQPYGYTF
TGTGCCAGCAGAAGACTAGGACAGCCGTATGGCTACACCTTC
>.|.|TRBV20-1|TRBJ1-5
CSARETDSNQPQHF
TGCAGTGCTAGAGAGACGGATAGCAATCAGCCCCAGCATTTT
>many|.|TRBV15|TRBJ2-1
CATSRARQHYNEQFF
TGTGCCACCAGCAGAGCGAGACAGCATTACAATGAGCAGTTCTTC
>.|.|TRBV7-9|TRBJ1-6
CASSQQGQGPPLHF
TGTGCCAGCAGCCAACAGGGTCAGGGTCCACCCCTCCACTTT
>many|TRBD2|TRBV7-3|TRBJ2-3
CASSLAGGKTDTQYF
TGTGCCAGCAGCTTAGCGGGAGGGAAGACAGATACGCAGTATTTT
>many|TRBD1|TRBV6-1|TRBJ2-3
CASSQDRGTDTQYF
TGTGCCAGCAGCCAGGACAGGGGCACAGATACGCAGTATTTT
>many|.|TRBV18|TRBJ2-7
CASSPLSGPGYEQYF
TGTGCCAGCTCACCCCTGTCCGGCCCTGGCTACGAGCAGTACTTC
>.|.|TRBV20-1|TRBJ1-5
CSASRLYDSNQPQHF
TGCAGTGCCTCAAGGCTTTATGATAGCAATCAGCCCCAGCATTTT
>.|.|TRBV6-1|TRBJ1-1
CCSKGLAEAFF
TGTTGCAGCAAGGGTTTAGCTGAAGCTTTCTTT
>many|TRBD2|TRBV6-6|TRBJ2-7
CASSYSNPGRGAYEQYF
TGTGCCAGCAGTTACTCGAATCCGGGCCGGGGGGCCTACGAGCAGTACTTC
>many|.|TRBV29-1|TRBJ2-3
CSVDLRVGTDTQYF
TGCAGCGTTGATTTGCGGGTCGGCACAGATACGCAGTATTTT
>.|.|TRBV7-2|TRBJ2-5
CASRPVTSRETQYF
TGTGCCAGCCGCCCAGTCACTAGCAGAGAGACCCAGTACTTC
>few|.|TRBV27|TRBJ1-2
CASSLSDRNYGYTF
TGTGCCAGCAGTTTATCGGACAGAAACTATGGCTACACCTTC
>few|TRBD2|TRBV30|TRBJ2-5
CAWRVAGGGETQYF
TGTGCCTGGAGGGTAGCGGGAGGAGGAGAGACCCAGTACTTC
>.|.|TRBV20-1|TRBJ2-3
CSARDSFSRGSTDTQYF
TGCAGTGCTAGAGATTCATTCAGTAGAGGTTCCACAGATACGCAGTATTTT
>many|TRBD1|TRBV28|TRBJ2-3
CASSLDRGPDTQYF
TGTGCCAGCAGTTTGGACAGGGGGCCAGATACGCAGTATTTT
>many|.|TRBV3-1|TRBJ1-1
CASSQGTEVTEAFF
TGTGCCAGCAGCCAGGGGACCGAGGTCACTGAAGCTTTCTTT
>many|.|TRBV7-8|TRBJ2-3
CASSLAQLTTDTQYF
TGTGCCAGCAGCTTAGCTCAACTCACTACAGATACGCAGTATTTT
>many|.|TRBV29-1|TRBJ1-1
CSVEYTGNTEAFF
TGCAGCGTTGAATATACAGGGAACACTGAAGCTTTCTTT
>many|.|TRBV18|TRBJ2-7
CASSRDYEQYF
TGTGCCAGCTCCCGGGACTACGAGCAGTACTTC
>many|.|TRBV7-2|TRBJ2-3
CASSYLTSTDTQYF
TGTGCCAGCAGCTACCTGACTAGCACAGATACGCAGTATTTT
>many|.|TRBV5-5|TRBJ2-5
CASSLGAVLRWETQYF
TGTGCCAGCAGCTTGGGGGCGGTCCTTAGATGGGAGACCCAGTACTTC